This is a list of T cell receptor beta chains from one sample in a study of preoperative IRX-2 immunotherapy in early breast cancer. Method: immunoSEQ multiplex PCR; TCRdb's copy keeps in-frame clones and lacks some. This repertoire shows 30,000 or so clones, over 65% found once; its top ten account for less than 3.5%. The sample was gathered from a patient treated with IRX-2 immunotherapy. The receptor source for this set is a human donor with breast cancer. Both conserved end residues are part of each CDR3. A D gene is named only where the DNA matches it firmly. Only part of the rows carry a size: once, few, many, or a class if the clone is expanded.

>TRBJ2-1|TRBV28|15|-|-
CASSILMTSRTEQFF
TGTGCCAGCAGCATCCTGATGACTAGTAGGACTGAGCAGTTCTTC
>TRBJ2-3|TRBV11-3|15|-|TRBD1
CASSFPGTGRDTQYF
TGTGCCAGCAGCTTTCCCGGGACAGGGAGAGATACGCAGTATTTT
>TRBJ1-1|TRBV7-2|15|-|-
CASSFLGDRDTEAFF
TGTGCCAGCAGCTTTCTGGGGGATAGGGATACTGAAGCTTTCTTT
>TRBJ2-5|TRBV5-2|17|-|-
CASSQEDGGNRQETQYF
TGTGCCAGCAGCCAAGAGGACGGGGGGAATCGCCAAGAGACCCAGTACTTC
>TRBJ2-1|TRBV6-8|15|-|-
CASSYSRVFDNEQFF
TGTGCCAGCAGTTACTCGCGGGTTTTCGACAATGAGCAGTTCTTC
>TRBJ1-1|TRBV6-8|15|-|TRBD1
CASSSKTGVNTEAFF
TGTGCCAGCAGTTCCAAGACAGGGGTGAACACTGAAGCTTTCTTT
>TRBJ1-6|TRBV14|13|-|TRBD1
CASSPQGNSPLHF
TGTGCCAGCAGCCCACAGGGGAATTCACCCCTCCACTTT
>TRBJ2-2|TRBV30|14|-|-
CAWTRDTNTGELFF
TGTGCCTGGACCAGGGATACAAACACCGGGGAGCTGTTTTTT
>TRBJ1-4|TRBV15|17|-|-
CATSSTRRPRPNEKLFF
TGTGCCACCAGCAGTACCCGTAGACCCCGACCGAATGAAAAACTGTTTTTT
>TRBJ1-5|TRBV7-1|13|-|-
CASSLGWGQPQHF
TGTGCCAGCAGCTTAGGGTGGGGGCAGCCCCAGCATTTT
>TRBJ1-5|TRBV19|14|few|-
CASNAGVFNQPQHF
TGTGCCAGTAATGCCGGGGTTTTCAATCAGCCCCAGCATTTT
>TRBJ2-5|TRBV6-8|12|-|-
CAIGLTQETQYF
TGTGCCATCGGACTGACCCAAGAGACCCAGTACTTC
>TRBJ2-7|TRBV6-8|14|-|TRBD1
CASSGTGGAYEQYF
TGTGCCAGCAGCGGGACAGGCGGAGCCTACGAGCAGTACTTC
>TRBJ1-5|TRBV2|14|-|-
CASSEWEGWQPQHF
TGTGCCAGCAGCGAGTGGGAGGGCTGGCAGCCCCAGCATTTT
>TRBJ2-3|TRBV5-1|16|-|TRBD2
CASSLAGLAGTDTQYF
TGCGCCAGCAGCTTGGCGGGACTAGCGGGTACAGATACGCAGTATTTT
>TRBJ2-2|TRBV19|15|-|TRBD1
CASSIAGGAGGELFF
TGTGCCAGTAGTATCGCAGGGGGCGCGGGCGGGGAGCTGTTTTTT
>TRBJ2-3|TRBV6-8|15|-|TRBD2
CASSYSREGTDTQYF
TGTGCCAGCAGTTACTCGAGGGAGGGGACAGATACGCAGTATTTT
>TRBJ1-1|TRBV6-8|13|few|-
CASSSRMNTEAFF
TGTGCCAGCAGTTCTCGTATGAACACTGAAGCTTTCTTT
>TRBJ2-7|TRBV7-6|16|-|TRBD1
CASSLASSGGNYEQYF
TGTGCCAGCAGCTTGGCGTCGTCAGGGGGTAACTACGAGCAGTACTTC
>TRBJ1-3|TRBV6-8|15|-|-
CAIQSGSRSGNTIYF
TGTGCCATCCAGTCGGGCAGCCGCTCTGGAAACACCATATATTTT
>TRBJ1-5|TRBV28|15|once|-
CASSWGRGVRQPQHF
TGTGCCAGCAGTTGGGGCAGGGGAGTAAGGCAGCCCCAGCATTTT
>TRBJ2-4|TRBV11-3|15|-|TRBD1
CASSSRGIGKNIQYF
TGTGCCAGCAGCTCCAGGGGGATCGGCAAAAACATTCAGTACTTC